The T cell receptor (beta chain) described here comes from a study of identical twins. General study findings and limits: Sequences that were out-of-frame, alpha and twin-shared displayed an excess of low generation probability.

MiXCR, run by TCRdb on the 5' RACE reads, gives a single entry per CDR3 protein. This sample has fewer than 900,000 distinct CDR3 sequences, with less than 25% found just once. V lost 6 bases, J lost 1 base, and 5 bases stayed unmatched. The CDR3 covers 13 residues. Germline V gene lookup returns CDR1 DFQATT and CDR2 SNEGSKA (reference sequence). This clonotype has just a few counts. What it binds is unknown. In addition, the sample was reused for a study of T cells expressing NK-cell markers. That paper adds: An anti-gamma-delta TCR antibody confined sorting to alpha-beta TCR T cells across several of the experiments. Leadership of the CD3+CD56-NKG2C+ fraction also belonged to these clonotypes in four donors.

The rearrangement uses TRBV20-1 and TRBJ2-5; 7 positions match TRBD1. The sequence derives from a woman aged 18 to 35 in good health. The specimen was PBMCs. CDR3 in amino acids: CSASGTAQETQYF. The CDR3, as DNA: TGCAGTGCGTCCGGGACAGCCCAAGAGACCCAGTACTTC.